This T cell receptor (beta chain) stems from a study of T cells in localized non-small cell lung cancer. Study-wide points: There was higher T cell clonality in uninvolved adjacent lung than in tumor, and it was highest there. It remains possible that heterogeneity exists, since only one tumor region was sequenced.

Using immunoSEQ multiplex PCR, the repertoire was profiled, and TCRdb retains in-frame clones only, with some absent. The sample contains around 10,000 clones, 40% to 50% of which appear only once. This clone was counted between two and nine times. The antigen is not known. Per germline, CDR1 ENHRY and CDR2 SYGVKD. The CDR3 is 18 residues long. V shed 10 bases, J shed 3 bases, and the junction held 20 bases outside the gene matches. Sequencing used lymph node tissue, obtained before any cancer treatment. The chain combines TRBV10-3 with TRBJ1-5, with 8 bases identical to TRBD1. The sequence came from a woman aged 40-70 years with stage II squamous cell lung carcinoma. The CDR3 loop is CASHPGGSADSYNQPQHF. CDR3 nucleotides: TGTGCCAGCCACCCAGGGGGCTCCGCCGATTCCTACAATCAGCCCCAGCATTTT.